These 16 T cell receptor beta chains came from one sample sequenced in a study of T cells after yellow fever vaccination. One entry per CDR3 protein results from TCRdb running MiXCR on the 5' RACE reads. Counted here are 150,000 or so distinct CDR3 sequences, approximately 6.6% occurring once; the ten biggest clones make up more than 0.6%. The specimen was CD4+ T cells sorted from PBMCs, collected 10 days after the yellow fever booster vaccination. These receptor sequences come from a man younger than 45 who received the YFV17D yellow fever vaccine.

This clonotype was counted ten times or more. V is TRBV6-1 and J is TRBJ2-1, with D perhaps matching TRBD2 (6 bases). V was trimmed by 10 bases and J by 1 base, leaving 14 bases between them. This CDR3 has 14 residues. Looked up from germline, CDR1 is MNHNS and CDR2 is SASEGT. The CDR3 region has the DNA TGTGCCACGGAGGGCCCTCGGTCCTACAATGAGCAGTTCTTC. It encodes CATEGPRSYNEQFF.

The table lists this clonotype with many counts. The CDR3: CASRVAGREHEQYF. CDR3 DNA sequence: TGTGCTTCCCGAGTGGCGGGAAGGGAACACGAGCAGTACTTC. The chain recombines TRBV5-4 with TRBJ2-7, with D possibly being TRBD2 (6 bases). Germline V lookup: CDR1 SGHNT, CDR2 YYREEE (reference sequence). CDR3 length: 14 amino acids.

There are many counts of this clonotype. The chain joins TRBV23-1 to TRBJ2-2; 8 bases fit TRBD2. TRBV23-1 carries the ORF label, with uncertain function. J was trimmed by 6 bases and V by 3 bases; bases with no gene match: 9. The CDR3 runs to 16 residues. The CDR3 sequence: CASSHNKRGSAGELFF. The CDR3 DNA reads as TGCGCCAGCAGTCACAATAAGCGGGGGAGTGCCGGGGAGCTGTTTTTT.

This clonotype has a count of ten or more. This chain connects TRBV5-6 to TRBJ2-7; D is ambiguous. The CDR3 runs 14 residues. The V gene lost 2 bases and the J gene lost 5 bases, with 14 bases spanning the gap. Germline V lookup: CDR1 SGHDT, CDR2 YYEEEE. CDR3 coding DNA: TGTGCCAGCAGCTTTCGTCGTTCCTCGCACGAGCAGTACTTC. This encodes CASSFRRSSHEQYF.

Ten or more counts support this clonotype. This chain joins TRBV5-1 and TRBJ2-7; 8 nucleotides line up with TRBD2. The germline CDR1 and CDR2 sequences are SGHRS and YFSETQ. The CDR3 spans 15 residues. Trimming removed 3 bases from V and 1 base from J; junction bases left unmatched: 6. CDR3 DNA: TGCGCCAGCAGCTCCGTAACTAGCGGATCCTACGAGCAGTACTTC. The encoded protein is CASSSVTSGSYEQYF. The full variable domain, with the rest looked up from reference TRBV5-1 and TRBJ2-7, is KAGVTQTPRYLIKTRGQQVTLSCSPISGHRSVSWYQQTPGQGLQFLFEYFSETQRNKGNFPGRFSGRQFSNSRSEMNVSTLELGDSALYLCASSSVTSGSYEQYFGPGTRLTVT.

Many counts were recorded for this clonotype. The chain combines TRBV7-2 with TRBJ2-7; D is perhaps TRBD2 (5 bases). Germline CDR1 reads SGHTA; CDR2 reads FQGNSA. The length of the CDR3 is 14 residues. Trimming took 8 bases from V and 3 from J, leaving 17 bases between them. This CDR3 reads CASRAVEGFYEQYF. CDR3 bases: TGTGCCAGCCGGGCGGTAGAGGGATTCTACGAGCAGTACTTC.

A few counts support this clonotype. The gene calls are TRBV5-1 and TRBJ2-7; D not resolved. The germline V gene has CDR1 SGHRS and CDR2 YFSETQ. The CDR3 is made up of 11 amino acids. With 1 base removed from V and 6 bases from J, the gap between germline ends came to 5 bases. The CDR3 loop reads CASSLYGEQYF. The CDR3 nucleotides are TGCGCCAGCAGCTTGTATGGCGAGCAGTACTTC.

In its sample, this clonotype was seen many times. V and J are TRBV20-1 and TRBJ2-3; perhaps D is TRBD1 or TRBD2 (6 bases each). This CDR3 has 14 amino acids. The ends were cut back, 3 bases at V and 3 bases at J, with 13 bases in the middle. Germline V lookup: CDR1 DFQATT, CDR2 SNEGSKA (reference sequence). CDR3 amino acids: CSASLGGTTDTQYF. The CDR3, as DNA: TGCAGTGCTAGTCTAGGGGGGACTACAGATACGCAGTATTTT.

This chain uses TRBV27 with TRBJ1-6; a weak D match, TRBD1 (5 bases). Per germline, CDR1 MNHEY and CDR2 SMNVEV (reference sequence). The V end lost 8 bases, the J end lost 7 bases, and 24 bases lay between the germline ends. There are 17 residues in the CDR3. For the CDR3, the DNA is TGTGCCAGCGGAGGGGAGGCCGAAGTTCAGGTGAATTCACCCCTCCACTTT. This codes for CASGGEAEVQVNSPLHF.

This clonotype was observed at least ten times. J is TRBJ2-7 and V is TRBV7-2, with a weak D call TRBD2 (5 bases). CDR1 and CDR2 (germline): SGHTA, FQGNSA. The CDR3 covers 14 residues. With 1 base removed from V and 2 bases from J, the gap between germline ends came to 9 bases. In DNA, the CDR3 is TGTGCCAGCAGCTTAGTGTTCGGGGCCTACGAGCAGTACTTC. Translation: CASSLVFGAYEQYF.

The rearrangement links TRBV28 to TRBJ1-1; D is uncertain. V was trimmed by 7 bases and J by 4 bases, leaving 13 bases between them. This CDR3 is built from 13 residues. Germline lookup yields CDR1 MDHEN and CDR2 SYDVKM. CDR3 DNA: TGTGCCAGCAAGGGCTCCCGAACCACTGAAGCTTTCTTT. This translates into CASKGSRTTEAFF.

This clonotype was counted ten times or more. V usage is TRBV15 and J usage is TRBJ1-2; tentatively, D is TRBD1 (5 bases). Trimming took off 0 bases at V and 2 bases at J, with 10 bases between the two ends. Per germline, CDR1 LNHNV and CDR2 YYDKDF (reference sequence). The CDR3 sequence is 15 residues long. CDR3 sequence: CATSRESTGNYGYTF. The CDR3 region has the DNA TGTGCCACCAGCAGAGAGTCTACAGGCAACTATGGCTACACCTTC.

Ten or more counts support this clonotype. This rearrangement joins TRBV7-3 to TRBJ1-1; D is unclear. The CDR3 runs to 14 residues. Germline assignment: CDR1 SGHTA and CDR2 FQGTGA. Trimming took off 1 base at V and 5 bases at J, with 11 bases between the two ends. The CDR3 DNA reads TGTGCCAGCAGCTTAAAGCCAGGAGGAACTGAAGCTTTCTTT. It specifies CASSLKPGGTEAFF. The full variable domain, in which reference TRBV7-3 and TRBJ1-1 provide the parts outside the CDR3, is GAGVSQTPSNKVTEKGKYVELRCDPISGHTALYWYRQSLGQGPEFLIYFQGTGAADDSGLPNDRFFAVRPEGSVSTLKIQRTERGDSAVYLCASSLKPGGTEAFFGQGTRLTVV.

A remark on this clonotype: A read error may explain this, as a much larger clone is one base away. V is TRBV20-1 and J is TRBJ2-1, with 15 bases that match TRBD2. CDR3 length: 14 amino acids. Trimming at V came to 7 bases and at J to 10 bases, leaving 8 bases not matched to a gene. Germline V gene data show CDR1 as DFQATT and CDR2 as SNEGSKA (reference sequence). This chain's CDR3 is CSGSGTSGRREQFF. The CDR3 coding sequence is TGCAGTGGTTCCGGGACTAGCGGGAGGAGGGAGCAGTTCTTC.

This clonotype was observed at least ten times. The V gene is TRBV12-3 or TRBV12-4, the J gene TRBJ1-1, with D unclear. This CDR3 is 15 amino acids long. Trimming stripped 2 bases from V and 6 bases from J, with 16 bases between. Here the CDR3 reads CASSLPSGGKAEAFF. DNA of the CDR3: TGTGCCAGCAGTTTACCTAGTGGAGGGAAGGCTGAAGCTTTCTTT.

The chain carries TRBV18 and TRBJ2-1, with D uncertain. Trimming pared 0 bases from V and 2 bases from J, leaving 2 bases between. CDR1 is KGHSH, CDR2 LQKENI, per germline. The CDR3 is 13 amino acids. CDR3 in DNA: TGTGCCAGCTCACCACCAACCTACAATGAGCAGTTCTTC. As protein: CASSPPTYNEQFF. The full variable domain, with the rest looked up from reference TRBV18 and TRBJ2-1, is NAGVMQNPRHLVRRRGQEARLRCSPMKGHSHVYWYRQLPEEGLKFMVYLQKENIIDESGMPKERFSAEFPKEGPSILRIQQVVRGDSAAYFCASSPPTYNEQFFGPGTRLTVL.